This T cell receptor (beta chain) appears in the sequencing data of a study of blood T cell repertoires in COVID-19. Data came from immunoSEQ multiplex PCR; TCRdb stores just in-frame clones and leaves some out. Among 170,000 or so clones, 83% were seen once, and the ten largest hold around 8%. This CDR3 region has 15 residues. The germline V gene encodes CDR1 SGHAT and CDR2 FQNNGV. V was pared by 3 bases and J by 8 bases, with 11 bases of the junction left unmatched. This TCR came from a woman in her sixties or seventies with COVID-19, enrolled during active disease. Specimen: peripheral blood. This chain uses TRBV11-2 with TRBJ1-2; 8 nucleotides line up with TRBD1. This CDR3 is CASSFRQGPRWGYTF. CDR3 in DNA: TGTGCCAGCAGCTTCAGACAGGGGCCCCGCTGGGGCTACACCTTC.